This is a list of T cell receptor beta chains from one sample in a study of T cell responses to AZD1222 COVID-19 vaccine. The protocol was immunoSEQ multiplex PCR, while the TCRdb copy is restricted to in-frame clones and leaves out a portion. The repertoire consists of about 110,000 clones, with roughly 90% occurring once and the leading ten covering 1.2%. This sample comprised peripheral blood, obtained on day 0 of AZD1222 vaccination. These receptors were taken from an adult in good health. CDR3s include the opening cysteine and the closing phenylalanine or tryptophan. D genes are given only for firm matches. The size field is filled for only some rows; it gives once, few, many or a size class.

J	D	size	V	CDR3	DNA
TRBJ2-1	-	-	TRBV13	CASSPQYSVNEQFF	TGTGCCAGCAGCCCGCAGTACTCAGTAAATGAGCAGTTCTTC
TRBJ1-1	-	-	TRBV30	CAWNRETEAFF	TGTGCCTGGAATAGGGAAACTGAAGCTTTCTTT
TRBJ2-1	-	-	TRBV10-2	CASSESVGTFYNEQFF	TGCGCCAGCAGTGAGTCCGTGGGGACTTTCTACAATGAGCAGTTCTTC
TRBJ2-1	TRBD1	-	TRBV19	CASSEDREGMDEQFF	TGTGCCAGTAGTGAGGACAGGGAAGGGATGGATGAGCAGTTCTTC
TRBJ1-1	-	once	TRBV6-2/TRBV6-3	CASSPHVGNTEAFF	TGTGCCAGCAGCCCGCACGTCGGGAACACTGAAGCTTTCTTT
TRBJ2-2	-	-	TRBV19	CASSAGAGGELFF	TGTGCCAGTAGTGCCGGGGCGGGCGGGGAGCTGTTTTTT
TRBJ1-4	-	-	TRBV7-9	CASSLVPASNEKLFF	TGTGCCAGCAGCTTAGTTCCAGCATCAAATGAAAAACTGTTTTTT
TRBJ1-6	-	-	TRBV7-6	CASSPTHLYNSPLHF	TGTGCCAGCAGCCCGACCCACCTCTATAATTCACCCCTCCACTTT
TRBJ1-5	-	-	TRBV7-9	CASSGASTSNQPQHF	TGTGCCAGCAGCGGGGCTTCTACAAGCAATCAGCCCCAGCATTTT
TRBJ1-4	-	-	TRBV9	CASSVGPNEKLFF	TGTGCCAGCAGCGTAGGCCCTAATGAAAAACTGTTTTTT
TRBJ2-1	TRBD2	-	TRBV7-3	CASSRGLAGMDEQFF	TGTGCCAGCAGCAGGGGACTAGCGGGAATGGATGAGCAGTTCTTC
TRBJ1-1	-	-	TRBV5-8	CASSFDLTGTTEAFF	TGTGCCAGCAGCTTCGACCTAACAGGGACCACTGAAGCTTTCTTT
TRBJ1-6	TRBD1	few	TRBV6-5	CASSYRTGSSPLHF	TGTGCCAGCAGTTACAGGACAGGGTCTTCACCCCTCCACTTT
TRBJ2-1	TRBD2	once	TRBV4-3	CASSQGRGGYNEQFF	TGCGCCAGCAGCCAAGGGCGCGGGGGTTACAATGAGCAGTTCTTC
TRBJ1-2	TRBD1	-	TRBV28	CASSFSTGGSVGGYTF	TGTGCCAGCAGTTTTTCCACAGGGGGATCTGTAGGGGGCTACACCTTC
TRBJ2-5	-	-	TRBV6-1	CASSEAETQYF	TGTGCCAGCAGTGAAGCAGAGACCCAGTACTTC
TRBJ2-1	TRBD2	-	TRBV30	CAWNLLAGGPQFF	TGTGCCTGGAACCTCCTAGCGGGAGGACCACAGTTCTTC
TRBJ1-5	-	-	TRBV7-8	CASSLRPNQPQHF	TGTGCCAGCAGCTTACGCCCCAATCAGCCCCAGCATTTT
TRBJ1-5	-	-	TRBV28	CASSFGSTSQHF	TGTGCCAGCAGTTTCGGCAGTACGTCCCAGCATTTT
TRBJ2-4	-	-	TRBV18	CASSPRQGIRDIQYF	TGTGCCAGCTCACCTAGGCAGGGGATTCGAGACATTCAGTACTTC
TRBJ2-5	TRBD1	-	TRBV30	CAGSFQGEETQYF	TGTGCCGGGTCTTTTCAGGGGGAAGAGACCCAGTACTTC
TRBJ1-2	-	once	TRBV7-2	CASSLRTDGGYTF	TGTGCCAGCAGCTTAAGGACGGACGGAGGCTACACCTTC
TRBJ2-1	-	-	TRBV18	CASSPRSRNEQFF	TGTGCCAGCTCACCAAGGTCGAGGAATGAGCAGTTCTTC
TRBJ1-5	-	-	TRBV6-1	CASSEYYTGNQPQHF	TGTGCCAGCAGTGAGTACTATACCGGCAATCAGCCCCAGCATTTT
TRBJ1-4	-	-	TRBV4-1	CASSRGRGGEEKLFF	TGCGCCAGCAGCCGTGGACGGGGGGGTGAAGAAAAACTGTTTTTT
TRBJ2-5	TRBD2	-	TRBV4-2	CASSQDSAGGLETQYF	TGTGCCAGCAGCCAAGATTCCGCGGGGGGGCTTGAGACCCAGTACTTC
TRBJ2-3	-	-	TRBV29-1	CSVPFTDTQYF	TGCAGCGTTCCCTTCACAGATACGCAGTATTTT
TRBJ1-6	TRBD1	-	TRBV9	CASSNQGAANSPLHF	TGTGCCAGCAGCAATCAGGGGGCCGCCAATTCACCCCTCCACTTT
TRBJ2-3	TRBD1	-	TRBV9	CASSYRTGSTDTQYF	TGTGCCAGCAGTTACCGGACAGGGAGCACAGATACGCAGTATTTT
TRBJ1-5	-	-	TRBV30	CAWSGTVHNQPQHF	TGTGCCTGGAGTGGGACAGTGCACAATCAGCCCCAGCATTTT
TRBJ1-2	TRBD1	-	TRBV7-2	CASSGRDRSYGYTF	TGTGCCAGCAGCGGACGGGACAGGTCCTATGGCTACACCTTC
TRBJ2-5	-	-	TRBV11-3	CASSLAGRETQYF	TGTGCCAGCAGCTTAGCAGGGAGGGAGACCCAGTACTTC
TRBJ2-5	-	once	TRBV3-1/TRBV3-2	CASSLRGGQETQYF	TGTGCCAGCAGCCTCAGAGGAGGACAAGAGACCCAGTACTTC
TRBJ1-5	-	-	TRBV7-8	CASSSQGLANQPQHF	TGTGCCAGCAGCTCTCAGGGGCTCGCCAATCAGCCCCAGCATTTT
TRBJ2-5	-	-	TRBV12-5	CASGLSGLQETQYF	TGTGCTAGTGGTTTGTCGGGACTCCAAGAGACCCAGTACTTC
TRBJ1-2	-	-	TRBV19	CASSIGPEGGYTF	TGTGCCAGTAGTATAGGCCCTGAAGGCGGCTACACCTTC
TRBJ2-3	TRBD2	-	TRBV10-3	CAIRTGLAGGPSTDTQYF	TGTGCCATCAGGACGGGACTAGCGGGAGGGCCGAGCACAGATACGCAGTATTTT
TRBJ1-4	TRBD1	-	TRBV6-5	CASSTGGVTNEKLFF	TGTGCCAGCAGTACAGGGGGGGTCACTAATGAAAAACTGTTTTTT
TRBJ1-6	-	-	TRBV5-6	CASNRIAVNSPLHF	TGTGCCAGCAACCGAATTGCAGTTAATTCACCCCTCCACTTT
TRBJ2-5	TRBD1	-	TRBV19	CASSIARTGQETQYF	TGTGCCAGTAGTATAGCGAGGACAGGGCAAGAGACCCAGTACTTC
TRBJ1-3	-	-	TRBV21-1	CASRIRGPSGNTIYF	TGTGCCAGCAGGATCAGGGGCCCCTCTGGAAACACCATATATTTT
TRBJ1-1	-	-	TRBV7-3	CASSLTTNTEAFF	TGTGCCAGCAGCTTAACGACGAACACTGAAGCTTTCTTT
TRBJ1-2	-	few	TRBV24-1	CATSGTTTGNYGYTF	TGTGCCACCAGTGGAACAACTACAGGGAACTATGGCTACACCTTC
TRBJ2-7	TRBD1	-	TRBV14	CASSRGQGAFYEQYF	TGTGCCAGCAGCCGGGGACAGGGGGCGTTCTACGAGCAGTACTTC
TRBJ2-1	-	-	TRBV7-2	CASSLGSVSYNEQFF	TGTGCCAGCAGCTTAGGATCCGTCTCCTACAATGAGCAGTTCTTC
TRBJ2-2	TRBD1	-	TRBV24-1	CATRGQGRAGELFF	TGTGCCACCAGGGGACAGGGGAGGGCCGGGGAGCTGTTTTTT
TRBJ2-1	-	-	TRBV6-4	CASTRPDRSPEPEQFF	TGTGCCAGCACCCGACCAGACAGGAGCCCTGAGCCTGAGCAGTTCTTC
TRBJ2-7	TRBD1	-	TRBV2	CARGGQGIPYEQYF	TGTGCCAGGGGGGGACAGGGTATTCCCTACGAGCAGTACTTC
TRBJ1-2	-	once	TRBV6-5	CASQPPGNYGYTF	TGTGCCAGCCAGCCCCCAGGGAACTATGGCTACACCTTC
TRBJ2-7	-	once	TRBV4-3	CASSQEMGREYEQYF	TGCGCCAGCAGCCAAGAAATGGGCAGGGAGTACGAGCAGTACTTC
TRBJ1-1	-	-	TRBV23-1	CASSQSRNGGTEAFF	TGCGCCAGCAGTCAATCCCGAAACGGGGGCACTGAAGCTTTCTTT
TRBJ2-3	TRBD2	-	TRBV6-1	CASSESRLAGTDTQYF	TGTGCCAGCAGTGAAAGTCGACTAGCGGGCACAGATACGCAGTATTTT
TRBJ2-7	-	once	TRBV7-2	CASSLNRAYEQYF	TGTGCCAGCAGCTTAAACAGAGCCTACGAGCAGTACTTC
TRBJ1-5	TRBD1	once	TRBV19	CASSSRQGTQPQHF	TGTGCCAGTAGTTCTAGACAGGGAACTCAGCCCCAGCATTTT
TRBJ1-4	-	-	TRBV30	CAWSVSQTTNEKLFF	TGTGCCTGGAGTGTATCTCAGACAACTAATGAAAAACTGTTTTTT
TRBJ2-5	TRBD2	-	TRBV11-2	CASSLDPLAGAETQYF	TGTGCCAGCAGCTTAGACCCGCTAGCGGGGGCGGAGACCCAGTACTTC
TRBJ1-3	-	-	TRBV10-3	CAISDQGGGNTIYF	TGTGCCATCAGTGACCAGGGTGGGGGAAACACCATATATTTT
TRBJ2-7	TRBD1	-	TRBV19	CASSGQARGEQYF	TGTGCCAGTAGCGGACAGGCCCGGGGCGAGCAGTACTTC